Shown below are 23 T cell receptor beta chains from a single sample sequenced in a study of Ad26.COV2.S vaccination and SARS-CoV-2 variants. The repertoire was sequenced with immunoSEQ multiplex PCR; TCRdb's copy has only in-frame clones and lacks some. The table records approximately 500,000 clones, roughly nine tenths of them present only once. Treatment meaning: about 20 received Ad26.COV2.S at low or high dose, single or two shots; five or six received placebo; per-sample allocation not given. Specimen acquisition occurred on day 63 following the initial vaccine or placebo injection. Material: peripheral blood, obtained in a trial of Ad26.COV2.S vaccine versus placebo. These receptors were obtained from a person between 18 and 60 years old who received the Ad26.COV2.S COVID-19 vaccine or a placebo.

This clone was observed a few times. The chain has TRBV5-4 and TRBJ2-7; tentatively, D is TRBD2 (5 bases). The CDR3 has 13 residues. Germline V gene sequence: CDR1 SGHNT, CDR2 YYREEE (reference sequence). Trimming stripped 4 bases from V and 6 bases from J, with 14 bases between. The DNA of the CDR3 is TGTGCCAGCAGCATAGACGGGATAGGCGAGCAGTACTTC. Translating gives CASSIDGIGEQYF.

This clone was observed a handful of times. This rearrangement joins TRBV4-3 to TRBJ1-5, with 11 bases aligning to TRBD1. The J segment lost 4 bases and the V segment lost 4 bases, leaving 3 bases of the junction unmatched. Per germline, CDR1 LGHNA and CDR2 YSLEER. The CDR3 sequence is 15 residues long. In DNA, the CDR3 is TGCGCCAGCAGCCTGGACAGGGGGCGAAATCAGCCCCAGCATTTT. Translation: CASSLDRGRNQPQHF.

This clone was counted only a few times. CDR3 loop: CASSQLGRAYEQYF. CDR3 sequence (DNA): TGTGCCAGCAGCCAACTCGGCAGGGCGTACGAGCAGTACTTC. This rearrangement joins TRBV3-1 (or the pseudogene TRBV3-2) to TRBJ2-7; possible D gene TRBD1, 5 bases. V lost 2 bases to trimming and J lost 4 bases, with 12 bases between them. This CDR3 is built from 14 residues. Germline CDR1 LGHDT, CDR2 YNNKEL (reference sequence).

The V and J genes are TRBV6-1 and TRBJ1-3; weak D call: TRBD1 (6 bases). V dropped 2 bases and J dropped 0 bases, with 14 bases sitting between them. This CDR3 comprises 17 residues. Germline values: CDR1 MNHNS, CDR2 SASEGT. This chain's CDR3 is CASSEMVGALSGNTIYF. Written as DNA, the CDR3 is TGTGCCAGCAGTGAAATGGTGGGGGCCCTCTCTGGAAACACCATATATTTT.

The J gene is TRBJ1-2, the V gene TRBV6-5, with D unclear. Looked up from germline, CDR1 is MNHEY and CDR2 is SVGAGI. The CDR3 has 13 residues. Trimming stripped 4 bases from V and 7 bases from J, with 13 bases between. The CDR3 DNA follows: TGTGCCAGCAGTTCCCGCGGTGGATCTGGCTACACCTTC. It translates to CASSSRGGSGYTF.

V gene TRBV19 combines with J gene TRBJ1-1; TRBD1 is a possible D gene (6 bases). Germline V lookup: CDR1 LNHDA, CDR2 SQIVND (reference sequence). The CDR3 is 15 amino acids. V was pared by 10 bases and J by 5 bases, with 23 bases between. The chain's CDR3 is CATDSQGRGGTEAFF. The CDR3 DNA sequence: TGTGCCACCGATAGTCAGGGGCGGGGAGGGACTGAAGCTTTCTTT.

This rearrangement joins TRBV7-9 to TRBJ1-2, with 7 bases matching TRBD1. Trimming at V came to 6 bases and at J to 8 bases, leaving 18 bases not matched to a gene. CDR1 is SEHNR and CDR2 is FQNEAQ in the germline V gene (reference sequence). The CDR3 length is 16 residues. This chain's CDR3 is CASSSLRPRQGGGYTF. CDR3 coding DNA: TGTGCCAGCAGTTCGCTCCGTCCAAGACAGGGTGGGGGCTACACCTTC.

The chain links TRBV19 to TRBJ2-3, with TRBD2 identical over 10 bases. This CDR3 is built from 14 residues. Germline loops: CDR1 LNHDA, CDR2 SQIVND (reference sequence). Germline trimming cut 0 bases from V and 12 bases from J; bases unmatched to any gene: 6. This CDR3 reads CASSIDHSGRIQYF. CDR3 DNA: TGTGCCAGTAGTATAGATCATAGCGGGAGGATCCAGTATTTT. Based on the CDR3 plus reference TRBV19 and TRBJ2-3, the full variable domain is DGGITQSPKYLFRKEGQNVTLSCEQNLNHDAMYWYRQDPGQGLRLIYYSQIVNDFQKGDIAEGYSVSREKKESFPLTVTSAQKNPTAFYLCASSIDHSGRIQYFGPGTRLTVL.

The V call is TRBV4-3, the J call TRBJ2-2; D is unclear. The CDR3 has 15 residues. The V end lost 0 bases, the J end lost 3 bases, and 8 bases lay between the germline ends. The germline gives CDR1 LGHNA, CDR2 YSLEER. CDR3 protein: CASSQDSTYTGELFF. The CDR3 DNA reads TGCGCCAGCAGCCAAGATTCTACCTACACCGGGGAGCTGTTTTTT.

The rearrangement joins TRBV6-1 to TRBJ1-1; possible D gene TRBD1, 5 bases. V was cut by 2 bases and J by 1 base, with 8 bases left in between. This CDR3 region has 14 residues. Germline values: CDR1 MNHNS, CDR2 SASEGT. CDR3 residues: CASSEWGGNTEAFF. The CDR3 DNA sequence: TGTGCCAGCAGTGAATGGGGGGGGAACACTGAAGCTTTCTTT.

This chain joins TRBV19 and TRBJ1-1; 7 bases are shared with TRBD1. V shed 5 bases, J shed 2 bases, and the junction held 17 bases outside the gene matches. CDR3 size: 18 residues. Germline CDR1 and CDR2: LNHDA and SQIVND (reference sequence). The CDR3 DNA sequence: TGTGCCAGTAGTTGGGGGCCAACAGGGGCTGCCCTAAACACTGAAGCTTTCTTT. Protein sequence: CASSWGPTGAALNTEAFF.

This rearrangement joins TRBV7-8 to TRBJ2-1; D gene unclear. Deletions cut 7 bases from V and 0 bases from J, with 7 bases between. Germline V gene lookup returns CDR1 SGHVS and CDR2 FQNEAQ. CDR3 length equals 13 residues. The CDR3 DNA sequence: TGTGCCAGCATGGTGGACTCCTACAATGAGCAGTTCTTC. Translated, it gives CASMVDSYNEQFF.

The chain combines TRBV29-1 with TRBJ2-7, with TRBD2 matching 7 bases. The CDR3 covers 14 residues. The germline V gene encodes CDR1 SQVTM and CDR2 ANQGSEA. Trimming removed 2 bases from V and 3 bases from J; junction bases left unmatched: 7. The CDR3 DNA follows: TGCAGCGTTGAAATACGGGGAGGGATCTACGAGCAGTACTTC. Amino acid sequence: CSVEIRGGIYEQYF.

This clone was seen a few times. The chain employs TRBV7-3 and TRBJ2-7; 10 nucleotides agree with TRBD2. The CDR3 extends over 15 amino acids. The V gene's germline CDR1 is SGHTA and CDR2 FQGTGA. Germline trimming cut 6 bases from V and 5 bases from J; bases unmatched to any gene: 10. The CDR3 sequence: CASSRAGTSVHEQYF. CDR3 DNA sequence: TGTGCCAGCAGTCGAGCCGGGACTAGCGTCCACGAGCAGTACTTC.

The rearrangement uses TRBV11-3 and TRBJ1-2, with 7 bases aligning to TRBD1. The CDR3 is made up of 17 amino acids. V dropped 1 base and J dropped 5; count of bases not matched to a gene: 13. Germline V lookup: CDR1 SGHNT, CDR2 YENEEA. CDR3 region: CASSLVPTKGASYGYTF. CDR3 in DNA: TGTGCCAGCAGCTTAGTACCGACTAAGGGGGCGAGTTATGGCTACACCTTC.

The CDR3, as DNA: TGTGCCAGCAGCCAGGGACAGGCGATAAACACTGAAGCTTTCTTT. Its translation is CASSQGQAINTEAFF. The V and J genes are TRBV7-8 and TRBJ1-1, with 8 nucleotides matching TRBD1. The CDR3 loop spans 15 amino acids. V was pared by 5 bases and J by 2 bases, with 7 bases of the junction left unmatched. Germline CDR1 and CDR2: SGHVS and FQNEAQ.

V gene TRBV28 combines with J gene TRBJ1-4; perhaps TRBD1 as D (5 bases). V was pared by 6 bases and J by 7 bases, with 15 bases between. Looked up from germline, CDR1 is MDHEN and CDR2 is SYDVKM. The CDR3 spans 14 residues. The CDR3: CASRSDWGSEKLFF. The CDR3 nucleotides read TGTGCCAGCAGGTCCGACTGGGGGAGTGAAAAACTGTTTTTT. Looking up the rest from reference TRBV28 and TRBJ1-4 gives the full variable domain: DVKVTQSSRYLVKRTGEKVFLECVQDMDHENMFWYRQDPGLGLRLIYFSYDVKMKEKGDIPEGYSVSREKKERFSLILESASTNQTSMYLCASRSDWGSEKLFFGSGTQLSVL.

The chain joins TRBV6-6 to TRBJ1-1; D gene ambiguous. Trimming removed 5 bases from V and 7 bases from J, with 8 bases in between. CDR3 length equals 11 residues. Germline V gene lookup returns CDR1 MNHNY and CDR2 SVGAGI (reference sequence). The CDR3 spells CASSPQDEAFF. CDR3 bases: TGTGCCAGCAGTCCCCAAGATGAAGCTTTCTTT.

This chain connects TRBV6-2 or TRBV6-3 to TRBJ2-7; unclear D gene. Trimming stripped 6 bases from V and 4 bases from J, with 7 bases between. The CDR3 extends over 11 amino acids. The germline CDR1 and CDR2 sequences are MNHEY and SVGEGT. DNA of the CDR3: TGTGCCAGCAGCACAGCATACGAGCAGTACTTC. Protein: CASSTAYEQYF.

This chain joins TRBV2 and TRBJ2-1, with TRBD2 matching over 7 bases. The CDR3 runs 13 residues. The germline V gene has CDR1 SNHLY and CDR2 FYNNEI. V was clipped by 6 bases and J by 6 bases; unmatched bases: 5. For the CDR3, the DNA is TGTGCCAGCAGGGTGGGACTACTCAATGAGCAGTTCTTC. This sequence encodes CASRVGLLNEQFF.

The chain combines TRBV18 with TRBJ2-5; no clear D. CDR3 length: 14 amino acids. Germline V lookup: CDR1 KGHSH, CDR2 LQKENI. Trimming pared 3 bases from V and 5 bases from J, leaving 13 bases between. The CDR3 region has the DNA TGTGCCAGCTCACCGGGCCCCGGTTTGGAGACCCAGTACTTC. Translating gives CASSPGPGLETQYF.

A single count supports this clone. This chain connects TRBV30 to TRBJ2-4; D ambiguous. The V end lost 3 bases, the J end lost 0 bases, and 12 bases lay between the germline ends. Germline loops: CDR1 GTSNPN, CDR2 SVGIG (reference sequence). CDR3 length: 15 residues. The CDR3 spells CAWSDPLLAKNIQYF. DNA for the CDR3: TGTGCCTGGAGCGACCCCCTACTAGCCAAAAACATTCAGTACTTC.

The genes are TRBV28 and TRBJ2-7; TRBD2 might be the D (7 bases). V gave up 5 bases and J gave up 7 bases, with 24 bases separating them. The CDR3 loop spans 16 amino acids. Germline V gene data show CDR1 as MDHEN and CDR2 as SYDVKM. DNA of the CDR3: TGTGCCAGCAGTACCCCGGGGGGCGGGAGAGTTGGAGAGCAGTACTTC. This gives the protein CASSTPGGGRVGEQYF.